Presented here are 14 T cell receptor beta chains from one specimen sequenced in a study of T cell repertoires and HLA-DP antigens. The antigens for these receptors are not known. This table comes from immunoSEQ multiplex PCR, and its TCRdb copy is limited to in-frame clones, with some not included. Of about 120,000 clones in the sample, more than 85% were seen once. Source material: CD4+ T cells from PBMCs. These TCRs come from a woman aged 18-29 years in good health and CMV-seronegative.

The chain carries TRBV18 and TRBJ2-3, with 8 bases identical to TRBD2. CDR1 and CDR2 (germline): KGHSH, LQKENI. The CDR3 is made up of 15 amino acids. The J segment lost 3 bases and the V segment lost 6 bases, leaving 8 bases of the junction unmatched. In DNA, the CDR3 is TGTGCCAGCTCGCCTGAGGGACTAGAGACAGATACGCAGTATTTT. It is translated as CASSPEGLETDTQYF. Full variable domain (rest looked up from reference TRBV18 and TRBJ2-3): NAGVMQNPRHLVRRRGQEARLRCSPMKGHSHVYWYRQLPEEGLKFMVYLQKENIIDESGMPKERFSAEFPKEGPSILRIQQVVRGDSAAYFCASSPEGLETDTQYFGPGTRLTVL.

The chain combines TRBV5-1 with TRBJ2-7, with TRBD2 as a possible D gene (5 bases). Per the germline V gene, CDR1 is SGHRS and CDR2 is YFSETQ. The CDR3 spans 15 residues. V was trimmed by 5 bases and J by 6 bases, leaving 21 bases between them. For the CDR3, the DNA is TGCGCCAGCAGTCCGGCCTTGGGGAGATATAGCGAGCAGTACTTC. Translation gives CASSPALGRYSEQYF.

The sample holds a few counts of this clone. The rearrangement joins TRBV9 to TRBJ2-5, with D possibly TRBD1 on 6 matching bases. The CDR3 is made up of 14 amino acids. The ends were cut back, 4 bases at V and 0 bases at J, with 10 bases in the middle. Germline V gives CDR1 SGDLS, CDR2 YYNGEE. CDR3 sequence (DNA): TGTGCCAGCAGCCCGGGGACAAACCAAGAGACCCAGTACTTC. Translation: CASSPGTNQETQYF. Drawing the rest from reference TRBV9 and TRBJ2-5, the complete variable domain is DSGVTQTPKHLITATGQRVTLRCSPRSGDLSVYWYQQSLDQGLQFLIQYYNGEERAKGNILERFSAQQFPDLHSELNLSSLELGDSALYFCASSPGTNQETQYFGPGTRLLVL.

In its sample, this clone was seen once. The chain links TRBV5-1 to TRBJ1-1; TRBD1 aligns across 7 bases. V dropped 2 bases and J dropped 0; count of bases not matched to a gene: 7. Germline values: CDR1 SGHRS, CDR2 YFSETQ. The CDR3 covers 16 residues. The CDR3 loop is CASSFNDRVLNTEAFF. CDR3 nucleotides: TGCGCCAGCAGCTTCAATGACAGGGTGCTGAACACTGAAGCTTTCTTT.

This clone was found a few times. The gene calls are TRBV5-4 and TRBJ1-5, with a tentative D call TRBD1 (5 bases). This CDR3 is built from 15 residues. Trimming pared 2 bases from V and 4 bases from J, leaving 13 bases between. Germline V gene data show CDR1 as SGHNT and CDR2 as YYREEE (reference sequence). The CDR3 coding sequence is TGTGCCAGCAGCTTTGGCGGGGGTGCAAATCAGCCCCAGCATTTT. Translating it yields CASSFGGGANQPQHF.

In DNA, the CDR3 is TGTGCCAGCAGTACCTCAAAGGGACAGGGGTGGGAGACCCAGTACTTC. Translated: CASSTSKGQGWETQYF. This chain links TRBV28 with TRBJ2-5, with 10 bases that match TRBD1. V trimming: 5 bases; J trimming: 5 bases; junction bases outside the gene matches: 11. Germline CDR1 is MDHEN and CDR2 is SYDVKM. The CDR3 is 16 residues long.

The J gene is TRBJ2-5, the V gene TRBV27; D is possibly TRBD1 or TRBD2 (5 bases each). The CDR3 is 16 residues long. Trimming stripped 3 bases from V and 1 base from J, with 15 bases between. Germline-derived CDR1 and CDR2 are MNHEY and SMNVEV (reference sequence). CDR3 in DNA: TGTGCCAGCAGTTTTTGGGGACGTAGCTTCCAAGAGACCCAGTACTTC. Amino acid sequence: CASSFWGRSFQETQYF.

This clone was observed a single time. CDR3 sequence: CASSYTLGSGANVLTF. The DNA for the CDR3 is TGTGCCAGCAGTTACACCCTCGGGTCTGGGGCCAACGTCCTGACTTTC. The rearrangement uses TRBV6-5 and TRBJ2-6; D is unclear. Germline lookup yields CDR1 MNHEY and CDR2 SVGAGI. The CDR3 totals 16 residues. With 2 bases removed from V and 1 base from J, the gap between germline ends came to 9 bases.

The rearrangement joins TRBV28 to TRBJ2-1, with D unresolved. The CDR3 runs 13 residues. V was trimmed by 7 bases and J by 4 bases, leaving 11 bases between them. Germline V lookup: CDR1 MDHEN, CDR2 SYDVKM. This CDR3 reads CASTPDPYNEQFF. CDR3 coding DNA: TGTGCCAGCACCCCGGACCCTTACAATGAGCAGTTCTTC. The full variable domain, its missing parts supplied by reference TRBV28 and TRBJ2-1, is DVKVTQSSRYLVKRTGEKVFLECVQDMDHENMFWYRQDPGLGLRLIYFSYDVKMKEKGDIPEGYSVSREKKERFSLILESASTNQTSMYLCASTPDPYNEQFFGPGTRLTVL.

This chain links TRBV9 with TRBJ2-1; TRBD2 matches 10 bases. Germline trimming cut 0 bases from V and 7 bases from J; bases unmatched to any gene: 7. The CDR3 extends over 16 amino acids. Germline loops: CDR1 SGDLS, CDR2 YYNGEE. The CDR3 nucleotides are TGTGCCAGCAGCGTAGGTACACTAGCGGGGTGGAATGAGCAGTTCTTC. This codes for CASSVGTLAGWNEQFF.

This clone has just a few counts. This sequence joins TRBV10-3 and TRBJ1-1, with D unclear. Germline V CDR1 and CDR2: ENHRY, SYGVKD. V gave up 7 bases and J gave up 0 bases, with 9 bases separating them. This CDR3 has 13 residues. Here the CDR3 DNA reads TGTGCCATCAAGGCGGTTCTGAACACTGAAGCTTTCTTT. This sequence encodes CAIKAVLNTEAFF.

The V and J genes are TRBV5-6 and TRBJ2-3, with 7 bases aligning to TRBD1. CDR3 length: 17 amino acids. Germline lookup yields CDR1 SGHDT and CDR2 YYEEEE. Trimming took 4 bases from V and 2 from J; bases not matched to a gene: 13. The CDR3 nucleotides are TGTGCCAGCAGCACCGGGTTGACAGGGCGGTACACAGATACGCAGTATTTT. Protein: CASSTGLTGRYTDTQYF. Together with reference TRBV5-6 and TRBJ2-3, the CDR3 gives the full variable domain: DAGVTQSPTHLIKTRGQQVTLRCSPKSGHDTVSWYQQALGQGPQFIFQYYEEEERQRGNFPDRFSGHQFPNYSSELNVNALLLGDSALYLCASSTGLTGRYTDTQYFGPGTRLTVL.

The rearrangement links TRBV2 to TRBJ1-5; D possibly corresponds to TRBD1 (6 bases). This CDR3 is built from 17 residues. V dropped 5 bases and J dropped 6 bases, with 23 bases sitting between them. Germline loops: CDR1 SNHLY, CDR2 FYNNEI. The CDR3 nucleotides are TGTGCCAGCAGTTCCCCATCCGGCAGGGGCTACGGTCAGCCCCAGCATTTT. This gives the protein CASSSPSGRGYGQPQHF.

This chain connects TRBV16 to TRBJ1-1; no firm D call. This CDR3 contains 12 residues. V gave up 2 bases and J gave up 3 bases, with 4 bases separating them. Looked up from germline, CDR1 is KGHSY and CDR2 is FQNENV. In DNA form, the CDR3 reads TGTGCCAGCAGCCAACGGGACACTGAAGCTTTCTTT. Protein sequence: CASSQRDTEAFF.